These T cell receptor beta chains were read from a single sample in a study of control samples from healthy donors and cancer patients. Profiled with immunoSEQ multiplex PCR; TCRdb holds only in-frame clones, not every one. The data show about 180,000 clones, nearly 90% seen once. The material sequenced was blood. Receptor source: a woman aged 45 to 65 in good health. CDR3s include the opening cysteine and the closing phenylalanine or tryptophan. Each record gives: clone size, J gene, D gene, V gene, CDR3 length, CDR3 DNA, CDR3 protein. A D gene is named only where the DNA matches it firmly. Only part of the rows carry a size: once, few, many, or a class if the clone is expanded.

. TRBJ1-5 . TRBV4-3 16 TGCGCCAGCAGCCAAACCACAGGGTTTGGGGATCAGCCCCAGCATTTT CASSQTTGFGDQPQHF
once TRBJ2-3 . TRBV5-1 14 TGCGCCAGCAGCTTGGGGGGAGTTGCAGATACGCAGTATTTT CASSLGGVADTQYF
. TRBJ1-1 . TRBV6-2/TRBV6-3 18 TGTGCCAGCAGTCAGCTTCCACAGACGCGAAGGCTGCGGACTGAAGCTTTCTTT CASSQLPQTRRLRTEAFF
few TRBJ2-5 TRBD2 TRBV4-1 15 TGCGCCAGCAGCCAAGGACTAGCAATACAAGAGACCCAGTACTTC CASSQGLAIQETQYF
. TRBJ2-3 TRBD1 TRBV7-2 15 TGTGCCAGCAGCTCCCAGGGGGCGAACACAGATACGCAGTATTTT CASSSQGANTDTQYF
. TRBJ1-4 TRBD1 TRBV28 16 TGTGCCAGCAGTTATAAGACAGGGGGCACTAATGAAAAACTGTTTTTT CASSYKTGGTNEKLFF
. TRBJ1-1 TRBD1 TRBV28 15 TGTGCCAGCAGCACCTCCGGGACAGGGAACACTGAAGCTTTCTTT CASSTSGTGNTEAFF
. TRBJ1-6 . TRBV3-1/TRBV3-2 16 TGTGCCAGCAGCCAAGCAGGGGCTGGTCACCCTACACCCCTCCACTTT CASSQAGAGHPTPLHF
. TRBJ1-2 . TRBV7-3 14 TGTGCCAGCAGCTTAACCCGCGTTAACTATGGCTACACCTTC CASSLTRVNYGYTF
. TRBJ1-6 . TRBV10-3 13 TGTGCCATAGTCGGAGTTTTAGATTCACCCCTCCACTTT CAIVGVLDSPLHF
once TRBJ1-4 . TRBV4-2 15 TGTGCCAGCAGCCAAGCGTCCAGGGAGGGAGAAAAACTGTTTTTT CASSQASREGEKLFF
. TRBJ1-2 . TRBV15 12 TGTGCCACCAGCAACCGCAGGGAAGGCTACACCTTC CATSNRREGYTF
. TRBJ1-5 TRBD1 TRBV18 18 TGTGCCAGCTCACCGGGGACAGGGGGCGCGGGGAACAATCAGCCCCAGCATTTT CASSPGTGGAGNNQPQHF
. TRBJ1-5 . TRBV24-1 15 TGTGCCACCAGTGATCCCTCAGGGGAAAATCAGCCCCAGCATTTT CATSDPSGENQPQHF
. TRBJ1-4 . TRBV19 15 TGTGCCAGTAGTATGTCGGGCAGGGGCAGTGAAAAACTGTTTTTT CASSMSGRGSEKLFF
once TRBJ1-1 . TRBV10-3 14 TGTGCCATCAGGGGGCAGGGAGCGGCCACTGAAGCTTTCTTT CAIRGQGAATEAFF
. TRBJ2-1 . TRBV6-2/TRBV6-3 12 TGTGCCAGCAGTTACCCGCCCAATGAGCAGTTCTTC CASSYPPNEQFF
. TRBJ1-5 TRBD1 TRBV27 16 TGTGCCAGCAGTCCCCTAAACAGGGGCAGCAATCAGCCCCAGCATTTT CASSPLNRGSNQPQHF
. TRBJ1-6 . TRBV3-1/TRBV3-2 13 TGTGCCAGCAGCCAAGGGGGAGGTTCACCCCTCCACTTT CASSQGGGSPLHF
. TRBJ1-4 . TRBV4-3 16 TGCGCCAGCAGCCAAGATGTCGGGTTGCTACCGGGAAAACTGTTTTTT CASSQDVGLLPGKLFF
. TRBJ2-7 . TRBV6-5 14 TGTGCCAGCAGACCTGAAAAATTCTCGTACGAGCAGTACTTC CASRPEKFSYEQYF
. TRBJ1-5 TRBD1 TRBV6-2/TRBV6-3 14 TGTGCCAGCAGCCCGACAGGGGGCAATCAGCCCCAGCATTTT CASSPTGGNQPQHF
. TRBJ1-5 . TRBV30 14 TGTGCCTGGAGTGTGGGGAGCGGCAATCAGCCCCAGCATTTT CAWSVGSGNQPQHF
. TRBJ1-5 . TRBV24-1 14 TGTGCCACCAGTTCCCCGGGGGACAATCAGCCCCAGCATTTT CATSSPGDNQPQHF
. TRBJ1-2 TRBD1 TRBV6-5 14 TGTGCCAGCAGACGGACAGGCGCAGGCTATGGCTACACCTTC CASRRTGAGYGYTF
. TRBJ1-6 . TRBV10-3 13 TGTGCCATCAGTGAGTCGACGGGGTCACCCCTCCACTTT CAISESTGSPLHF
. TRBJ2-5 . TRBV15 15 TGTGCCACCAGCAGACCTAAACAGGTTCGGGAGACCCAGTACTTC CATSRPKQVRETQYF
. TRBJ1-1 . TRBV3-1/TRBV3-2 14 TGTGCCAGCAGCCCTGTTCATTTGAACACTGAAGCTTTCTTT CASSPVHLNTEAFF
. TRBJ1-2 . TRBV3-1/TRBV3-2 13 TGTGCCAGCAGTCAAGGGACGACGGTGGGCTACACCTTC CASSQGTTVGYTF
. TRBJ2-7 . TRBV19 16 TGTGCCAGTAGTGGGGGGACCGGGACAGCTTCCTACGAGCAGTACTTC CASSGGTGTASYEQYF
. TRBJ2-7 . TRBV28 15 TGTGCCAGCAGTACCCCCGGGATTCTCTCCTACGAGCAGTACTTC CASSTPGILSYEQYF
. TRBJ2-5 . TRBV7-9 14 TGTGCCAGCAGCTGGACTACTTCGATGGAGACCCAGTACTTC CASSWTTSMETQYF
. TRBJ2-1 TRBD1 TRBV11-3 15 TGTGCCAGCAGCTTACATGGACAGGGATACAATGAGCAGTTCTTC CASSLHGQGYNEQFF
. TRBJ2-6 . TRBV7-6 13 TGTGCCAGCAGCCGTACTGGGGCCAACGTCCTGACTTTC CASSRTGANVLTF
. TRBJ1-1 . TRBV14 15 TGTGCCAGCAGCCAAGCCGCTGTCTCGAACACTGAAGCTTTCTTT CASSQAAVSNTEAFF
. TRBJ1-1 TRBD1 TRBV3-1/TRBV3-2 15 TGTGCCAGCAGCCGATTGGGACAGGGAGGGACTGAAGCTTTCTTT CASSRLGQGGTEAFF
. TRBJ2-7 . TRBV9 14 TGTGCCAGCAGCCCTCTGGACTGGTCCTACGAGCAGTACTTC CASSPLDWSYEQYF
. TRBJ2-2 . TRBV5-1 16 TGCGCCAGCAGGGGGGGGGCGGGAGCGAACACCGGGGAGCTGTTTTTT CASRGGAGANTGELFF
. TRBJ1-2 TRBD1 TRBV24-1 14 TGTGCCACCAGTCCACTGGACAGGGCGCGGGGCTACACCTTC CATSPLDRARGYTF
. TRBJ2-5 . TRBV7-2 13 TGTGCCAGCAGCCCACAGGGTCTGGAGACCCAGTACTTC CASSPQGLETQYF
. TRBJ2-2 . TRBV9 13 TGTGCCAGCAGCGTAAGCTACACCGGGGAGCTGTTTTTT CASSVSYTGELFF